This T cell receptor (beta chain) stems from a study of blood T cell repertoires in COVID-19. Turning to the study itself: The United States, Italy and Spain were the sources of the acute and convalescent COVID-19 samples. PBMCs, B-cell-depleted T cells, or T cells provided the cDNA or gDNA that made up the material.

Original analysis: Estimates of nucleated cell counts were drawn from the amplification of reference gene primers. TCRdb keeps only in-frame clones here, not all; method: immunoSEQ multiplex PCR. From that table come the V and J calls and clone size; the DNA was used to work out D and trimming. The table has about 85,000 clones, around 80% seen once. The CDR3 spans 14 residues. Germline CDR1 MNHEY, CDR2 SVGAGI. Unmatched junction bases numbered 4, after V lost 6 bases and J lost 5 bases. The chain combines TRBV6-5 with TRBJ2-7, with 13 bases identical to TRBD2. Input material: peripheral blood. The sequence derives from a woman at least 80 years old with acute or convalescent COVID-19. The CDR3, as DNA: TGTGCCAGCAGGGGGACTAGCGGGACCAACGAGCAGTACTTC. Translated: CASRGTSGTNEQYF.